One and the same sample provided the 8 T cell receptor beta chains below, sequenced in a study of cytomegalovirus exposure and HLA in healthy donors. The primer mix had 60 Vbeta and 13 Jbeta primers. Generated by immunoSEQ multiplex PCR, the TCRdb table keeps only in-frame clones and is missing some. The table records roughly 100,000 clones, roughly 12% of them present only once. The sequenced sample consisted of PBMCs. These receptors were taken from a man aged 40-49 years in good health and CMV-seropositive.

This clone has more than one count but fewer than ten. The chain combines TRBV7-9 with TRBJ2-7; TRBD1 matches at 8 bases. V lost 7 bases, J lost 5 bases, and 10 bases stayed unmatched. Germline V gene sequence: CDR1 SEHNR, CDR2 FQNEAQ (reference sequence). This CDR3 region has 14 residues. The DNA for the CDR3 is TGTGCCAGCACCTTCAGGACAGGGAACCACGAGCAGTACTTC. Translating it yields CASTFRTGNHEQYF.

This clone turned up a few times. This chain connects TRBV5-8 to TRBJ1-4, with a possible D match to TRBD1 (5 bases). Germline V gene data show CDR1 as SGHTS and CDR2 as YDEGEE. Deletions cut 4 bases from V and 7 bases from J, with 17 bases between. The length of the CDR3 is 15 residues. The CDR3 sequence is CASSRSGTLGEKLFF. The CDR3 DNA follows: TGTGCCAGCAGCCGTTCCGGGACTCTAGGTGAAAAACTGTTTTTT. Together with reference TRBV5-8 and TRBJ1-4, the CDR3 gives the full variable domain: EAGVTQSPTHLIKTRGQQATLRCSPISGHTSVYWYQQALGLGLQFLLWYDEGEERNRGNFPPRFSGRQFPNYSSELNVNALELEDSALYLCASSRSGTLGEKLFFGSGTQLSVL.

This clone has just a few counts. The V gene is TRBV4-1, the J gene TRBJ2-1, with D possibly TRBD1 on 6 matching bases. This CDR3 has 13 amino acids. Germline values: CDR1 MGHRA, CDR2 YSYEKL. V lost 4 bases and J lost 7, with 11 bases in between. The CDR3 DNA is TGCGCCAGCAGCCCCTCTAGGGGGAATGAGCAGTTCTTC. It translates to CASSPSRGNEQFF.

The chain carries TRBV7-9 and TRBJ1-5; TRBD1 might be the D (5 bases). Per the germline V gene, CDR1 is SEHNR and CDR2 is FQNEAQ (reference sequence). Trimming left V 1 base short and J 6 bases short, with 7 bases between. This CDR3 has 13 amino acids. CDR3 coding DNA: TGTGCCAGCAGCTTAGGGGGGGGTCAGCCCCAGCATTTT. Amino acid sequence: CASSLGGGQPQHF.

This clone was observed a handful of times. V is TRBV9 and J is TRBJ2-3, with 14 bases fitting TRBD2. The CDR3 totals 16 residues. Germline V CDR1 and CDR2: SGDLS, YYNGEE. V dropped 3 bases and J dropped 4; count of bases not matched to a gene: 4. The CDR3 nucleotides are TGTGCCAGCAGCGGACTAGCGGGAGGGGGATCAGATACGCAGTATTTT. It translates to CASSGLAGGGSDTQYF.

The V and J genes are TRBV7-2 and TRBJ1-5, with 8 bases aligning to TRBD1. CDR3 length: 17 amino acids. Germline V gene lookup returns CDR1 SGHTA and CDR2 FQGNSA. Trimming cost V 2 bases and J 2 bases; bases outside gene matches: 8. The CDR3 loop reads CASSLHSGQGGNQPQHF. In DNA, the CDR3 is TGTGCCAGCAGCTTACACAGCGGACAGGGCGGCAATCAGCCCCAGCATTTT.

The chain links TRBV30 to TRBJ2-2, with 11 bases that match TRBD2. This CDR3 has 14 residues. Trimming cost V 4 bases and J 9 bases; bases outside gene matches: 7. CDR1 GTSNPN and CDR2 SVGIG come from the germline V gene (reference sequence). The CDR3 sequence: CAWNVAGGAWELFF. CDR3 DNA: TGTGCCTGGAATGTAGCGGGGGGGGCCTGGGAGCTGTTTTTT.

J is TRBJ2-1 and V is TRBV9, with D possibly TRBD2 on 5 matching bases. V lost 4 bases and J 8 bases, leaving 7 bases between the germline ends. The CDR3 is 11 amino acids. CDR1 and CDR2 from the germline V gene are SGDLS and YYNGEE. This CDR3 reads CASSTRDEQFF. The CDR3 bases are TGTGCCAGCAGCACGAGGGATGAGCAGTTCTTC.